The source of this T cell receptor beta chain is a study of blood T cell repertoires in COVID-19. Study context: Specimens from acute and convalescent COVID-19 originated in the United States, Italy and Spain. PBMCs, B-cell-depleted T cells, or T cells provided the cDNA or gDNA that made up the material.

Germline CDR1 reads SGHRS; CDR2 reads YFSETQ. The CDR3 is made up of 14 amino acids. The V and J ends lost 0 bases and 7 bases respectively, with 10 bases between them. Original data processing: Cell counts per sample came from amplifying reference gene primers. Libraries were prepared by immunoSEQ multiplex PCR; TCRdb keeps only in-frame clonotypes and omits some of them. D and trimming come from the DNA, and the V and J calls and clone size come from that table. The data show 250,000 or so clones, approximately 86% seen once. The receptor was isolated from a woman in her seventies with active or convalescent COVID-19. This chain connects TRBV5-1 to TRBJ1-4; D is unresolved. The sample comprised peripheral blood. This chain's CDR3 is CASSLGGSSEKLFF. The CDR3 DNA reads TGCGCCAGCAGCTTGGGAGGGTCGAGTGAAAAACTGTTTTTT.